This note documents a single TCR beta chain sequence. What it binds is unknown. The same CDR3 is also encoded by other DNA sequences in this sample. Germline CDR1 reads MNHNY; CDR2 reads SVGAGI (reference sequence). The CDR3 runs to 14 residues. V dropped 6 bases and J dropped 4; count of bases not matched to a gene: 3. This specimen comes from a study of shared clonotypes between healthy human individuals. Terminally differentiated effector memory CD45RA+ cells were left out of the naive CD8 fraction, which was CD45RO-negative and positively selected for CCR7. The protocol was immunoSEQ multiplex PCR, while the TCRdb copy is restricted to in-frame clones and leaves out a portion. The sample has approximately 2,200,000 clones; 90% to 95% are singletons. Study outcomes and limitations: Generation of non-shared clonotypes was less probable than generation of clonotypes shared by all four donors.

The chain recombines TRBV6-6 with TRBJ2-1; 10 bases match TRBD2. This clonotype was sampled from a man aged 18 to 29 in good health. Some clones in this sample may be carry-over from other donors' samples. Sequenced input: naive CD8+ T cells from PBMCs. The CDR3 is CASSWTSGYNEQFF. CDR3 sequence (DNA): TGTGCCAGCAGCTGGACTAGCGGTTACAATGAGCAGTTCTTC.